The 10 T cell receptor beta chains reported below all come from one sample, sequenced in a study of blood T cells in healthy people across ages. Primed by a sample-barcoded 5' primer and a J-beta primer mix, a second PCR proceeded for about 7 to 12 cycles. TCRdb processed the 5' RACE reads anew with MiXCR; each CDR3 protein has one entry. Among around 940,000 distinct CDR3 sequences listed, roughly 51% were seen once. The material sequenced was blood. The receptors originated from a woman aged 60-75 years in good health.

The chain carries TRBV11-2 and TRBJ2-3; 10 bases match TRBD2. Germline CDR1 is SGHAT and CDR2 is FQNNGV. V shed 0 bases and J 3 bases; nucleotides not matched to a gene: 6. This CDR3 region has 17 residues. DNA for the CDR3: TGTGCCAGCAGCTTAGAACGGCTAGCGGGAGTGACAGATACGCAGTATTTT. Protein sequence: CASSLERLAGVTDTQYF.

V is TRBV27 and J is TRBJ2-5, with D possibly TRBD2 on 7 matching bases. Matching the DNA end better, TRBJ2-7 makes the J call doubtful. CDR3 size: 15 residues. Per the germline V gene, CDR1 is MNHEY and CDR2 is SMNVEV (reference sequence). The chain's CDR3 is CASSPRGEGAYEQYF. In DNA form, the CDR3 reads TGTGCCAGCAGCCCAAGGGGGGAGGGGGCCTACGAGCAGTACTTC.

This clonotype occurred a few times. The chain employs TRBV5-1 and TRBJ2-7, with TRBD1 identical over 8 bases. The J segment lost 7 bases and the V segment lost 6 bases, leaving 12 bases of the junction unmatched. Germline CDR1 reads SGHRS; CDR2 reads YFSETQ. This CDR3 spans 14 amino acids. CDR3 sequence: CASKQGESYNEQYF. The CDR3 DNA follows: TGCGCCAGCAAACAGGGGGAATCCTACAATGAGCAGTACTTC.

The CDR3 loop reads CASSEAPSPSYEQYF. The CDR3 bases are TGTGCCAGCAGCGAGGCCCCTAGCCCTTCCTACGAGCAGTACTTC. The chain links TRBV9 to TRBJ2-7; weak D call: TRBD2 (5 bases). Looked up from germline, CDR1 is SGDLS and CDR2 is YYNGEE. The ends were cut back, 3 bases at V and 1 base at J, with 14 bases in the middle. The CDR3 extends over 15 amino acids. The full variable domain, rest sourced from reference TRBV9 and TRBJ2-7, is DSGVTQTPKHLITATGQRVTLRCSPRSGDLSVYWYQQSLDQGLQFLIQYYNGEERAKGNILERFSAQQFPDLHSELNLSSLELGDSALYFCASSEAPSPSYEQYFGPGTRLTVT.

The rearrangement links TRBV20-1 to TRBJ2-7, with 9 bases that match TRBD1. J lost 4 bases, V lost 3 bases, and 10 bases had no gene match. The CDR3 runs to 15 residues. Germline CDR1 is DFQATT and CDR2 is SNEGSKA (reference sequence). In DNA, the CDR3 is TGCAGTGCTAGTAGTGGGACAGGGATTTCGTACGAGCAGTACTTC. Translating it yields CSASSGTGISYEQYF.

In its sample, this clonotype was seen many times. V usage is TRBV27 and J usage is TRBJ2-1, with D uncertain. V lost 3 bases, J lost 0 bases, and 9 bases lay in between. The CDR3 is made up of 15 amino acids. Per the germline V gene, CDR1 is MNHEY and CDR2 is SMNVEV (reference sequence). The CDR3 loop is CASSLLGISYNEQFF. DNA of the CDR3: TGTGCCAGCAGTTTGCTGGGAATCTCCTACAATGAGCAGTTCTTC.

The chain is built from TRBV4-1 and TRBJ2-3; 12 positions match TRBD2. V shed 0 bases, J shed 1 base, and the junction held 5 bases outside the gene matches. The CDR3 sequence is 18 residues long. Looked up from germline, CDR1 is MGHRA and CDR2 is YSYEKL. CDR3 protein: CASSQDVLAGGGTDTQYF. In nucleotides, the CDR3 is TGCGCCAGCAGCCAAGATGTCCTAGCGGGAGGGGGCACAGATACGCAGTATTTT.

The rearrangement links TRBV7-9 to TRBJ2-3; a weak D match, TRBD2 (7 bases). Germline values: CDR1 SEHNR, CDR2 FQNEAQ (reference sequence). The CDR3 consists of 14 residues. Trimming removed 5 bases at V and 4 bases at J, with 13 bases between. The CDR3 DNA reads as TGTGCCAGCAGCATGGGGGGGCACGCAGATACGCAGTATTTT. Translating gives CASSMGGHADTQYF.

This clonotype was detected a few times. The genes are TRBV24-1 and TRBJ2-6; no clear D. With 7 bases removed from V and 4 bases from J, the gap between germline ends came to 10 bases. This CDR3 is 14 amino acids long. The germline V gene has CDR1 KGHDR and CDR2 SFDVKD. The CDR3 DNA reads as TGTGCCACCAGGGTCTGGTCCGGGGCCAACGTCCTGACTTTC. It codes for CATRVWSGANVLTF.

The chain has TRBV6-5 and TRBJ1-2; weak D call: TRBD1 (5 bases). This CDR3 has 14 amino acids. Germline-derived CDR1 and CDR2 are MNHEY and SVGAGI. The V end was cut by 10 bases, the J end by 4 bases, with 19 bases between. The CDR3 loop reads CATIEASGAYGYTF. CDR3 bases: TGTGCCACCATAGAAGCTTCTGGGGCCTATGGCTACACCTTC.